This paragraph covers one T cell receptor (beta chain) sequence. This record belongs to a study of blood T cell repertoires in COVID-19. Per the original data handling: Reference gene primer amplification in the assay estimated nucleated cell counts. Using immunoSEQ multiplex PCR, the repertoire was profiled, and TCRdb retains in-frame clones only, with some absent. Clone size and V and J calls were adopted from that table, with D and trimming inferred from the DNA. The sample holds 200,000 to 250,000 clones, under 90% seen once. This CDR3 contains 13 residues. The germline CDR1 and CDR2 sequences are GTSNPN and SVGIG (reference sequence). V trimming: 2 bases; J trimming: 5 bases; junction bases outside the gene matches: 2.

Material: peripheral blood. This clonotype was sampled from a man older than 75 with acute or convalescent COVID-19. The chain recombines TRBV30 with TRBJ2-1; 8 nucleotides agree with TRBD2. The CDR3 DNA reads as TGTGCCTGGAGTAGCGGGGGCCACAATGAGCAGTTCTTC. Protein sequence: CAWSSGGHNEQFF.